In its sample, the clone carrying this T cell receptor (beta chain) was seen many times. CDR1 and CDR2 (germline): LGHDT, YNNKEL (reference sequence). This CDR3 has 16 residues. Trimming took 3 bases from V and 1 from J; bases not matched to a gene: 5. This sample was included in a study of neurological immune-mediated disorders. TCRdb re-analysed the 5' RACE reads in MiXCR, keeping a single row per CDR3 protein. Altogether about 16,000 distinct CDR3 sequences are present, roughly 9% being singletons, with the ten largest covering around 40%. This rearrangement joins TRBV3-1 to TRBJ2-1; 8 positions agree with TRBD2. The sequencing input was CD8+ T cells from blood. The clonotype comes from a man aged 45-65 years in good health. CDR3 in amino acids: CASSHISGTSYNEQFF. The CDR3 DNA follows: TGTGCCAGCAGCCATATTAGCGGGACTTCCTACAATGAGCAGTTCTTC.